Listed below are T cell receptor beta chains from one sample, sequenced in a study of blood T cell repertoires in COVID-19. The table came from immunoSEQ multiplex PCR; TCRdb's copy has only in-frame clones and leaves some out. The data show just under 350,000 clones, with 88% seen just once and approximately 7.4% held by the top ten. Material: peripheral blood. The receptors originated from a woman between 65 and 79 years old with COVID-19, enrolled during active disease. Each CDR3 is given with its conserved first and last residue. The order of the fields is J gene, clone size, D gene, V gene, CDR3 protein, CDR3 DNA. A D gene is named only where the DNA matches it firmly. Size tells how often a clone was seen (once, few, many) or the class of an expanded clone, and some rows leave it out.

J: TRBJ1-2; size: NA; D: TRBD1; V: TRBV19; CDR3: CASSPGQGAYGYTF; DNA: TGTGCCAGTAGTCCTGGACAGGGGGCCTATGGCTACACCTTC
J: TRBJ1-5; size: NA; D: NA; V: TRBV6-6; CDR3: CASSQIGGIQHF; DNA: TGTGCCAGCAGTCAGATAGGAGGGATCCAGCATTTT
J: TRBJ1-5; size: NA; D: TRBD1; V: TRBV20-1; CDR3: CSASAQGRNQPQHF; DNA: TGCAGTGCTAGTGCACAGGGGCGCAATCAGCCCCAGCATTTT
J: TRBJ1-5; size: few; D: TRBD1; V: TRBV19; CDR3: CASTRDRGRSNQPQHF; DNA: TGTGCCAGTACCCGAGACAGGGGTCGGAGCAATCAGCCCCAGCATTTT
J: TRBJ2-5; size: NA; D: NA; V: TRBV9; CDR3: CASSVRVSGQETQYF; DNA: TGTGCCAGCAGCGTGCGGGTGAGCGGGCAAGAGACCCAGTACTTC
J: TRBJ2-1; size: NA; D: TRBD2; V: TRBV27; CDR3: CASRIGTSGGAFNEQFF; DNA: TGTGCCAGCAGGATAGGGACTAGCGGGGGGGCCTTCAATGAGCAGTTCTTC
J: TRBJ1-6; size: once; D: TRBD1; V: TRBV27; CDR3: CASIGTGGSNSPLHF; DNA: TGTGCCAGCATAGGGACAGGGGGCTCAAATTCACCCCTCCACTTT
J: TRBJ1-1; size: once; D: TRBD1; V: TRBV19; CDR3: CASSIRDRGQGTEAFF; DNA: TGTGCCAGTAGTATCCGGGACAGGGGGCAGGGCACTGAAGCTTTCTTT
J: TRBJ2-3; size: NA; D: TRBD2; V: TRBV7-2; CDR3: CASSLALGTRIRTGADTQYF; DNA: TGTGCCAGCAGCTTAGCGCTAGGGACTAGGATTAGGACGGGAGCAGATACGCAGTATTTT
J: TRBJ1-2; size: NA; D: TRBD1; V: TRBV2; CDR3: CASSGGQGRGGYTF; DNA: TGTGCCAGCAGTGGGGGACAGGGAAGGGGTGGCTACACCTTC
J: TRBJ1-2; size: NA; D: NA; V: TRBV5-1; CDR3: CASSPENPTSYGYTF; DNA: TGCGCCAGCAGCCCGGAGAATCCAACTAGCTATGGCTACACCTTC
J: TRBJ1-4; size: NA; D: NA; V: TRBV2; CDR3: CASSEQGLKNEKLFF; DNA: TGTGCCAGCAGTGAGCAGGGACTGAAGAATGAAAAACTGTTTTTT
J: TRBJ1-4; size: NA; D: TRBD1; V: TRBV6-1; CDR3: CASSDSGSPRGPNEKLFF; DNA: TGTGCCAGCAGTGATTCGGGGAGCCCTAGGGGGCCGAATGAAAAACTGTTTTTT
J: TRBJ1-1; size: NA; D: TRBD1; V: TRBV5-1; CDR3: CASSFGQGVMKAFF; DNA: TGCGCCAGCAGCTTCGGACAGGGGGTCATGAAAGCTTTCTTT
J: TRBJ2-3; size: NA; D: NA; V: TRBV28; CDR3: CACQGGGGNGTDTQYF; DNA: TGTGCCTGCCAAGGAGGGGGCGGGAATGGCACAGATACGCAGTATTTT
J: TRBJ1-1; size: NA; D: NA; V: TRBV7-2; CDR3: CASSLKGRDTEAFF; DNA: TGTGCCAGCAGCTTAAAGGGGCGAGACACTGAAGCTTTCTTT
J: TRBJ2-7; size: NA; D: NA; V: TRBV10-3; CDR3: CAINTPAYSYEQYF; DNA: TGTGCCATCAATACACCAGCGTACTCCTACGAGCAGTACTTC
J: TRBJ2-1; size: NA; D: TRBD2; V: TRBV10-3; CDR3: CAISALRAGERDEQFF; DNA: TGTGCCATCAGTGCGTTAAGGGCGGGGGAACGAGATGAGCAGTTCTTC
J: TRBJ1-2; size: NA; D: NA; V: TRBV10-3; CDR3: CAISPKGDSPLYGYTF; DNA: TGTGCCATCAGCCCAAAGGGTGACAGTCCCCTCTATGGCTACACCTTC
J: TRBJ2-5; size: NA; D: NA; V: TRBV30; CDR3: CAWSESGQETQYF; DNA: TGTGCCTGGAGTGAATCGGGCCAAGAGACCCAGTACTTC
J: TRBJ2-5; size: NA; D: NA; V: TRBV24-1; CDR3: CATSPAGQETQYF; DNA: TGTGCCACCAGTCCGGCGGGGCAAGAGACCCAGTACTTC
J: TRBJ2-2; size: once; D: TRBD2; V: TRBV2; CDR3: CASGGSGPRELFF; DNA: TGTGCCAGCGGGGGTAGCGGGCCCAGGGAGCTGTTTTTT
J: TRBJ2-7; size: NA; D: TRBD1; V: TRBV5-6; CDR3: CASSLQGGEQYF; DNA: TGTGCCAGCAGCTTACAGGGGGGCGAGCAGTACTTC
J: TRBJ2-1; size: NA; D: NA; V: TRBV3-1/TRBV3-2; CDR3: CASSQRTDSRGQFF; DNA: TGTGCCAGCAGCCAGAGGACGGATTCCAGGGGGCAGTTCTTC
J: TRBJ1-2; size: NA; D: NA; V: TRBV5-6; CDR3: CASSLGTDSYGYTF; DNA: TGTGCCAGCAGCTTGGGGACAGATTCCTATGGCTACACCTTC
J: TRBJ1-1; size: NA; D: NA; V: TRBV29-1; CDR3: CSVGEREGFF; DNA: TGCAGCGTTGGAGAACGGGAGGGTTTCTTT
J: TRBJ2-5; size: few; D: TRBD2; V: TRBV7-3; CDR3: CASSLNSGGKETQYF; DNA: TGTGCCAGCAGCTTAAATAGCGGGGGGAAAGAGACCCAGTACTTC
J: TRBJ2-1; size: NA; D: TRBD2; V: TRBV3-1/TRBV3-2; CDR3: CASSPIRLAAEQFF; DNA: TGTGCCAGCAGCCCCATCCGACTAGCAGCCGAGCAGTTCTTC
J: TRBJ2-3; size: NA; D: NA; V: TRBV2; CDR3: CASSPIGTSTDTQYF; DNA: TGTGCCAGCAGCCCTATTGGGACTAGCACAGATACGCAGTATTTT
J: TRBJ1-2; size: NA; D: TRBD1; V: TRBV10-3; CDR3: CAISVGDDRGYGYTF; DNA: TGTGCCATCAGTGTAGGTGACGACAGGGGTTATGGCTACACCTTC
J: TRBJ2-7; size: NA; D: NA; V: TRBV19; CDR3: CASSITIQGSYEQYF; DNA: TGTGCCAGTAGTATTACTATACAGGGTTCCTACGAGCAGTACTTC
J: TRBJ2-7; size: once; D: NA; V: TRBV4-1; CDR3: CASSQETSGGSSYEQYF; DNA: TGCGCCAGCAGCCAAGAAACGTCGGGGGGCAGCTCCTACGAGCAGTACTTC
J: TRBJ2-2; size: NA; D: NA; V: TRBV5-1; CDR3: CASSLGGLNTGELFF; DNA: TGCGCCAGCAGCTTGGGGGGACTGAACACCGGGGAGCTGTTTTTT
J: TRBJ2-1; size: NA; D: NA; V: TRBV25-1; CDR3: CASSKGYDEQFF; DNA: TGTGCCAGCAGTAAGGGGTACGATGAGCAGTTCTTC
J: TRBJ1-1; size: once; D: TRBD1; V: TRBV9; CDR3: CASSPGTVNTEAFF; DNA: TGTGCCAGCAGCCCGGGGACAGTGAACACTGAAGCTTTCTTT
J: TRBJ1-3; size: NA; D: TRBD1; V: TRBV11-2; CDR3: CASSSRQGGSGNTIYF; DNA: TGTGCCAGCAGCTCACGACAGGGAGGCTCTGGAAACACCATATATTTT
J: TRBJ2-5; size: NA; D: NA; V: TRBV3-1/TRBV3-2; CDR3: CASSQANGGGGETQYF; DNA: TGTGCCAGCAGCCAAGCGAACGGGGGAGGTGGAGAGACCCAGTACTTC
J: TRBJ2-6; size: NA; D: NA; V: TRBV7-8; CDR3: CASSLISGANVLTF; DNA: TGTGCCAGCAGCTTAATATCTGGGGCCAACGTCCTGACTTTC
J: TRBJ1-2; size: once; D: NA; V: TRBV2; CDR3: CATSGGASYGYTF; DNA: TGTGCCACCTCGGGAGGGGCGAGCTATGGCTACACCTTC
J: TRBJ2-7; size: NA; D: NA; V: TRBV28; CDR3: CASSFGSYEQYF; DNA: TGTGCCAGCAGTTTCGGCTCCTACGAGCAGTACTTC
J: TRBJ2-5; size: NA; D: TRBD2; V: TRBV2; CDR3: CASSDYNPGLAGSETQYF; DNA: TGTGCCAGCAGTGATTATAACCCGGGACTAGCGGGGTCTGAGACCCAGTACTTC
J: TRBJ1-6; size: NA; D: NA; V: TRBV6-5; CDR3: CASQQVYNSPLHF; DNA: TGTGCCAGTCAACAGGTCTATAATTCACCCCTCCACTTT
J: TRBJ1-1; size: NA; D: NA; V: TRBV24-1; CDR3: CATSDLREAFF; DNA: TGTGCCACCAGTGATTTGCGGGAAGCTTTCTTT
J: TRBJ2-3; size: NA; D: TRBD1; V: TRBV29-1; CDR3: CSADRGHDTQYF; DNA: TGCAGCGCGGACAGGGGGCATGATACGCAGTATTTT
J: TRBJ2-7; size: NA; D: NA; V: TRBV18; CDR3: CASSPGRLTYEQYF; DNA: TGTGCCAGCTCACCAGGCAGGCTAACCTACGAGCAGTACTTC
J: TRBJ2-3; size: NA; D: TRBD2; V: TRBV27; CDR3: CASSFPGEGGDTQYF; DNA: TGTGCCAGCAGTTTCCCGGGGGAGGGCGGGGATACGCAGTATTTT
J: TRBJ2-2; size: once; D: NA; V: TRBV7-3; CDR3: CASRLGHTTGELFF; DNA: TGTGCCAGCAGATTGGGACACACCACCGGGGAGCTGTTTTTT
J: TRBJ2-5; size: NA; D: NA; V: TRBV28; CDR3: CASSPRGAEETQYF; DNA: TGTGCCAGCAGTCCCAGGGGGGCGGAGGAGACCCAGTACTTC
J: TRBJ1-2; size: NA; D: TRBD1; V: TRBV9; CDR3: CASSTRTGNPYGYTF; DNA: TGTGCCAGCAGCACCCGGACAGGGAATCCCTATGGCTACACCTTC
J: TRBJ2-7; size: NA; D: TRBD1; V: TRBV28; CDR3: CASSSGTASYEQYF; DNA: TGTGCCAGCAGTTCCGGGACAGCCTCCTACGAGCAGTACTTC
J: TRBJ1-4; size: NA; D: NA; V: TRBV14; CDR3: CASSQGSVEKLFF; DNA: TGTGCCAGCAGCCAAGGGTCGGTGGAAAAACTGTTTTTT
J: TRBJ2-1; size: NA; D: NA; V: TRBV12-5; CDR3: CASVPPGYNEQFF; DNA: TGTGCTAGTGTTCCCCCAGGATACAATGAGCAGTTCTTC
J: TRBJ1-2; size: NA; D: TRBD1; V: TRBV18; CDR3: CASSPPGTGFYGYTF; DNA: TGTGCCAGCTCACCACCTGGGACAGGGTTCTATGGCTACACCTTC